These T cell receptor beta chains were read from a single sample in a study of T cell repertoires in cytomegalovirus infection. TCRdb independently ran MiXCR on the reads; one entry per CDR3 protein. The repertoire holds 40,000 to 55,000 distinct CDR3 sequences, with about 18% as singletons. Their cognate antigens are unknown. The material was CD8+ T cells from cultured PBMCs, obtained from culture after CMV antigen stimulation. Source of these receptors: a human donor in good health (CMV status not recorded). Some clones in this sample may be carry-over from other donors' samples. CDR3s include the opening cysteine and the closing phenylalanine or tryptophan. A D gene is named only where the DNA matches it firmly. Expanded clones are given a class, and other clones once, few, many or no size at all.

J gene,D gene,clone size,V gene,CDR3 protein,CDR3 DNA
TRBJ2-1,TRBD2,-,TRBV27,CASSSRLAGGPYNEQFF,TGTGCCAGCAGTTCTCGACTAGCGGGAGGTCCCTACAATGAGCAGTTCTTC
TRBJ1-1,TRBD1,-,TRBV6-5,CASRPDRGANTEAFF,TGTGCCAGCAGGCCCGACAGGGGAGCGAACACTGAAGCTTTCTTT
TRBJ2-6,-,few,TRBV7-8,CASSSPNSGANVLTF,TGTGCCAGCAGCTCCCCCAACTCTGGGGCCAACGTCCTGACTTTC
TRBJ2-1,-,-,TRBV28,CASILSRDPSRYNEQFF,TGTGCCAGCATTTTAAGCCGGGACCCCAGCCGTTACAATGAGCAGTTCTTC
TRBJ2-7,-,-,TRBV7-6,CASSQRTYEQYF,TGTGCCAGCAGCCAACGGACCTACGAGCAGTACTTC
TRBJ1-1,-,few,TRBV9,CASSRGVGTEAFF,TGTGCCAGCAGCCGGGGTGTGGGGACTGAAGCTTTCTTT
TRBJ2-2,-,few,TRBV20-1,CSATRDGELFF,TGCAGTGCAACCAGAGACGGGGAGCTGTTTTTT
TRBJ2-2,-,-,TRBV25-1,CASSVGNPGELFF,TGTGCCAGCAGTGTAGGGAACCCCGGGGAGCTGTTTTTT
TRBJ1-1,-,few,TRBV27,CASSLFPPTGLRNTEAFF,TGTGCCAGCAGTTTATTCCCCCCAACAGGGCTGAGGAACACTGAAGCTTTCTTT
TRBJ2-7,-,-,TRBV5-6,CASSVGRDIYYEQYF,TGTGCCAGCAGCGTAGGCCGGGACATTTACTACGAGCAGTACTTC
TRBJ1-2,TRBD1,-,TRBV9,CASSYNGDSRGSNYGYTF,TGTGCCAGCAGCTACAACGGGGACAGTAGAGGTTCTAACTATGGCTACACCTTC
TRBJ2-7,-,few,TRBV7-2,CASSSDVAYEQYF,TGTGCCAGCAGCTCGGACGTAGCCTACGAGCAGTACTTC
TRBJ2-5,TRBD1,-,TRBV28,CASSVLGTGGETQYF,TGTGCCAGCAGTGTTTTAGGGACAGGGGGCGAGACCCAGTACTTC
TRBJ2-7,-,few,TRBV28,CASSLVEYEQYF,TGTGCCAGCAGTTTAGTGGAATACGAGCAGTACTTC
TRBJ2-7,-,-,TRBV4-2,CASSQGQSATREQYF,TGTGCCAGCAGCCAAGGGCAGTCGGCTACTCGGGAGCAGTACTTC
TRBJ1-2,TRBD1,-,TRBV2,CAGEGQGVEGYTF,TGTGCCGGGGAAGGACAGGGGGTAGAAGGCTACACCTTC